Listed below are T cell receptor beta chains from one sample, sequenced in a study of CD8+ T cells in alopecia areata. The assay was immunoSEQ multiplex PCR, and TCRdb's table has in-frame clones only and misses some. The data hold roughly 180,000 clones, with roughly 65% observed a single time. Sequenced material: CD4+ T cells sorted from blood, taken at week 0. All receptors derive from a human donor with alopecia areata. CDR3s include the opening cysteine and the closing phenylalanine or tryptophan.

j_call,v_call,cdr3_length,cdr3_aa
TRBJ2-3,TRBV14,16,CASSTRASGDTDTQYF
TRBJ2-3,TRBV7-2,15,CASSVQRGYTDTQYF
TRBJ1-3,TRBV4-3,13,CASSQMGGNTIYF
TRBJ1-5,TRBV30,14,CAWSGIQTNQPQHF
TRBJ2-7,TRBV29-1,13,CSVGTGRSYEQYF
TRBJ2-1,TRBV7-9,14,CASSEPGLYNEQFF
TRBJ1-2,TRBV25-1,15,CASSEFKGSGHGYTF
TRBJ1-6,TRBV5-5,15,CASSSTGSQDSPLHF
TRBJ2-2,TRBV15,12,CATSRWTGELFF
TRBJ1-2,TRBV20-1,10,CSASSEGYTF
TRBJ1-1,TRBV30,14,CAWNRRSMNTEAFF
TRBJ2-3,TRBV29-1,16,CSARRESSGSTDTQYF
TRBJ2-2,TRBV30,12,CAWTRETGELFF
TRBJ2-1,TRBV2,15,CASRPTSGGYNEQFF
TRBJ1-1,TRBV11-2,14,CASSFGGLNTEAFF
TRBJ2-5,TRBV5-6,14,CASSLVRGLETQYF
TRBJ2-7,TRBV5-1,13,CASSLGASYEQYF
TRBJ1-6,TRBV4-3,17,CASSQDSGSANNSPLHF
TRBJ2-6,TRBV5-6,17,CASSPGTGGFGANVLTF
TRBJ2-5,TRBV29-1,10,CSAGSETQYF
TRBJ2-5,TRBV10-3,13,CAISADRVETQYF
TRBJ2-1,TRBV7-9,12,CASSLDTGGEFF
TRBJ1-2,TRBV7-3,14,CASSPTPGNYGYTF
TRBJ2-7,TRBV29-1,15,CSATSKKGPLIEQYF
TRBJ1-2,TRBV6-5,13,CASSPTGGRGYTF
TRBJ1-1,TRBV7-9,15,CASSSQGQGRTEAFF
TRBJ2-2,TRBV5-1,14,CASSLEWGPGELFF
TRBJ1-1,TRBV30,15,CAWSGGPQTNTEAFF
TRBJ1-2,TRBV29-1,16,CSVRLDRSHGGYGYTF
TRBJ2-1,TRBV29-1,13,CSTAGTGENEQFF
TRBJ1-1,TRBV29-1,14,CSAKPVSSGTEAFF
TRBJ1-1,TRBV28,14,CASSFLERSSEAFF
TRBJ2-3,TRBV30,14,CAWGLAQVTDTQYF
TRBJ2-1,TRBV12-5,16,CASGPRGPAGHNEQFF
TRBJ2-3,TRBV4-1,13,CASSQAGVDTQYF
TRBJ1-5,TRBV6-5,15,CASSSSTGGLQPQHF
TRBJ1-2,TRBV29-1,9,CSAGTESDF
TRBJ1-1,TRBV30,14,CAWSVGQVIYEAFF
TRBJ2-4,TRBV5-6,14,CASSLRGTKNIQYF
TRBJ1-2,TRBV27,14,CASSPGGHADGYTF
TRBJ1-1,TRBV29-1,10,CSSLGTEAFF
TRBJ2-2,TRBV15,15,CATKSGGPTTGELFF
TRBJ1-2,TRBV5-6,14,CASSLAGSNYGYTF
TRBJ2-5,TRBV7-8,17,CASSSSRGGAKGETQYF
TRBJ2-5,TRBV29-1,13,CSVEDTGAETQYF
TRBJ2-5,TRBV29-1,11,CSGGNQETQYF
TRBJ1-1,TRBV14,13,CASSQVRGTEAFF
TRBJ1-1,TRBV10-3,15,CAISDRGLGNTEAFF
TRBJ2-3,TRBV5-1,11,CASSFTDTQYF
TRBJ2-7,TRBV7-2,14,CASSPGGGSYEQYF
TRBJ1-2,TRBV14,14,CASSQSRFLSGYTF
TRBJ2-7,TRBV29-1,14,CSVDLTGSSYEQYF
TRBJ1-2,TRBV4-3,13,CASSQDSVYGYTF
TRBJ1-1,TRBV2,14,CASSEEGGNTEAFF
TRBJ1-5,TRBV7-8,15,CASSLIGGGNQPQHF
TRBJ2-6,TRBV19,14,CASATATGANVLTF
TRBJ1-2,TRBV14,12,CASSPNHYGYTF